This T cell receptor (beta chain) was sequenced in a study (TCRdb year 2016). The CDR3 holds 13 amino acids from the cysteine to the phenylalanine. The read is trimmed to its CDR3 DNA, 39 bases read in frame from base 1. V loses 6 bases, J loses 4 bases, and the germline ends lie 12 bases apart. This clonotype was picked up many times. Its antigen is unknown. The sample holds no much larger clone one base away, and base qualities are not on file. The library was built by means of RT-PCR. TCRdb names Illumina MiSeq as the instrument used. TCRdb took the public reads, trimmed them with fastp at Q25, ran MiXCR for clone calling and kept in-frame beta chains. All rows with the same CDR3 protein become a single entry with the most common DNA and genes. This sample holds about 700,000 distinct CDR3 sequences; 14% were observed only once. Just over 3.5% of the sample is in the top ten clones.

This sequence uses TRBV12-3 or TRBV12-4 and TRBJ2-5; matching of 7 bases hints at TRBD1 as the D gene. This clonotype originated in a female donor in good health, serving as a healthy control. Sequencing used memory CD4+ T cells from blood. The base sequence is TGTGCCAGCAGCAACAGGGGAGGAGAGACCCAGTACTTC. Its product reads: CASSNRGGETQYF.